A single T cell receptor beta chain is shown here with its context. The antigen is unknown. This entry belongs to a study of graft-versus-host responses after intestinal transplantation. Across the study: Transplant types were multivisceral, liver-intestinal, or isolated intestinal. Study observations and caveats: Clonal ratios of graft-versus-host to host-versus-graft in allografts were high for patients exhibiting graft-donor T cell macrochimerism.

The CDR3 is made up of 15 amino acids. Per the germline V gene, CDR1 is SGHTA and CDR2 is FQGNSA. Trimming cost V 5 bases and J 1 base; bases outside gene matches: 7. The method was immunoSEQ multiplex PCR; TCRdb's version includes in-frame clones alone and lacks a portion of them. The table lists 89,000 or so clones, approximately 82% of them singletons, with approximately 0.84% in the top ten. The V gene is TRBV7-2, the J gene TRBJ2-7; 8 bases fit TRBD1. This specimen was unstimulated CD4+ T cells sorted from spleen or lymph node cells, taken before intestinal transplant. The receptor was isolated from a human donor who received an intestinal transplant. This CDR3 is CASSPWTGRSYEQYF. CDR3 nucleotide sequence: TGTGCCAGCAGCCCTTGGACAGGGAGGTCCTACGAGCAGTACTTC.